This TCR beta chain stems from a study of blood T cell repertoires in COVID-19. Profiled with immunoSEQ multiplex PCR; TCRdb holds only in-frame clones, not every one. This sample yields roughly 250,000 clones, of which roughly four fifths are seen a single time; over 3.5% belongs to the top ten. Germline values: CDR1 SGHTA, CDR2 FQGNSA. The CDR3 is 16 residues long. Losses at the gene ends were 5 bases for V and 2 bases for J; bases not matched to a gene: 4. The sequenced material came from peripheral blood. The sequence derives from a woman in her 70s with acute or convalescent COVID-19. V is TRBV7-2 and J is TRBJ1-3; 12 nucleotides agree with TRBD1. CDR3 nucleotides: TGTGCCAGCAGCACCGGGACAGGGGGCGCTGGAAACACCATATATTTT. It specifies CASSTGTGGAGNTIYF.